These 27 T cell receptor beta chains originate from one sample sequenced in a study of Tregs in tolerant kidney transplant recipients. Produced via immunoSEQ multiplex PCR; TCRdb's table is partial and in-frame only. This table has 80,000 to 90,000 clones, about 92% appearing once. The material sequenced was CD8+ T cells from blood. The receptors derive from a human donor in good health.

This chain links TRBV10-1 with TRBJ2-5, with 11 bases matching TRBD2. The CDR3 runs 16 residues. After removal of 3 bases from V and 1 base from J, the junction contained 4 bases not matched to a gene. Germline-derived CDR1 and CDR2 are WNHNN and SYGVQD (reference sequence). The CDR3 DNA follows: TGCGCCAGCAGTGATCGGCTAGCGGGAGGCCAAGAGACCCAGTACTTC. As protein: CASSDRLAGGQETQYF.

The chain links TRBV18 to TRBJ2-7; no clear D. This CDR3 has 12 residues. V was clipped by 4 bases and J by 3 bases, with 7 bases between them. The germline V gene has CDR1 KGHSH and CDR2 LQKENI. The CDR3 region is CASSLYNYEQYF. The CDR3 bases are TGTGCCAGCTCACTTTACAACTACGAGCAGTACTTC.

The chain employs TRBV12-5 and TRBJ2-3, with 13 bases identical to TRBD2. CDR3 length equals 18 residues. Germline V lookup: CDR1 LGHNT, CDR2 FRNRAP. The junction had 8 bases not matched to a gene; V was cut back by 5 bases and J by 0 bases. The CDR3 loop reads CASGDGLAGASSTDTQYF. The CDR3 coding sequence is TGTGCTAGTGGTGACGGACTAGCGGGGGCCTCTAGCACAGATACGCAGTATTTT.

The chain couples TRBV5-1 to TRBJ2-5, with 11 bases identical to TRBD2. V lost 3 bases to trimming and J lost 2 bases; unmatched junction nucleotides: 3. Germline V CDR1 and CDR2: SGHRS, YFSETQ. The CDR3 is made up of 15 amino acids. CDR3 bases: TGCGCCAGCAGCTATAGCGGGAGGGGTCAAGAGACCCAGTACTTC. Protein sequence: CASSYSGRGQETQYF.

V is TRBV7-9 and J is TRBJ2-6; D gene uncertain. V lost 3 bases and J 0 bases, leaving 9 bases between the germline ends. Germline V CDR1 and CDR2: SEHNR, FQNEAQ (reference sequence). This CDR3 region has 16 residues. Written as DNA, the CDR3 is TGTGCCAGCAGCTTGCCACACCTCTCTGGGGCCAACGTCCTGACTTTC. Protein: CASSLPHLSGANVLTF.

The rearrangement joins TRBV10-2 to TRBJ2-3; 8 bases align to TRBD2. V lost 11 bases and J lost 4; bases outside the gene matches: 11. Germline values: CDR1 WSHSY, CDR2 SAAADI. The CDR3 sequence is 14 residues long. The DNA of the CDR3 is TGCGCCGTCTTCCCCGGGAGGGGGGCAGATACGCAGTATTTT. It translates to CAVFPGRGADTQYF.

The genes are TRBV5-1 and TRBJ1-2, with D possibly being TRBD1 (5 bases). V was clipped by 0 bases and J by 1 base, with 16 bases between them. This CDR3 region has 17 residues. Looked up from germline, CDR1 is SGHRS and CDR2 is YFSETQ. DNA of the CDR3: TGCGCCAGCAGCTTGGACCTTGGGGCTGTAGTTAACTATGGCTACACCTTC. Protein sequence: CASSLDLGAVVNYGYTF.

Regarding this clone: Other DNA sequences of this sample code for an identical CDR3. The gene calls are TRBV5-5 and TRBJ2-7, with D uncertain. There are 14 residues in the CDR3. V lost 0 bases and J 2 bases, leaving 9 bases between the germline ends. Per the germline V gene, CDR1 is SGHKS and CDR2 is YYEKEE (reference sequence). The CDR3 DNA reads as TGTGCCAGCAGCTTGGGACGGTCCCCCTACGAGCAGTACTTC. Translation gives CASSLGRSPYEQYF.

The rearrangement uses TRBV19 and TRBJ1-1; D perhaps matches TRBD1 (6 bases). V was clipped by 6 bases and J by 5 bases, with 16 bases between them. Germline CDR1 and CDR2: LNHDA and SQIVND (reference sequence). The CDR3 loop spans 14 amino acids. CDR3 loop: CASRSYREGTEAFF. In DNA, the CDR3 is TGTGCCAGTAGATCATACAGGGAGGGAACTGAAGCTTTCTTT. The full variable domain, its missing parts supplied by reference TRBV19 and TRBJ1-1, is DGGITQSPKYLFRKEGQNVTLSCEQNLNHDAMYWYRQDPGQGLRLIYYSQIVNDFQKGDIAEGYSVSREKKESFPLTVTSAQKNPTAFYLCASRSYREGTEAFFGQGTRLTVV.

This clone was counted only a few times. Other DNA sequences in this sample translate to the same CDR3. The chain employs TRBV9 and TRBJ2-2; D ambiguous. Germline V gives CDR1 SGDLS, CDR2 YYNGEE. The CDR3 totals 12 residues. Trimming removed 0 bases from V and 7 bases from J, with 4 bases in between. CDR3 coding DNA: TGTGCCAGCAGCGTAGGGGGCGGGGAGCTGTTTTTT. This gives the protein CASSVGGGELFF.

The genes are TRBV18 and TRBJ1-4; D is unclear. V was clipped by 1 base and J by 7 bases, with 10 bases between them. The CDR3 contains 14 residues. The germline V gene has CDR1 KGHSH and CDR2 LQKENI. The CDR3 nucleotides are TGTGCCAGCTCACCACAATCCACTGGTGAAAAACTGTTTTTT. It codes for CASSPQSTGEKLFF.

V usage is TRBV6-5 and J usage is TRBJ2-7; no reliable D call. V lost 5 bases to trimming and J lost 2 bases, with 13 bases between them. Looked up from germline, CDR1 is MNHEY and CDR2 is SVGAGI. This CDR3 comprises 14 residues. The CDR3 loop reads CASSPDLVAYEQYF. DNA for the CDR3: TGTGCCAGCAGTCCCGACCTCGTAGCCTACGAGCAGTACTTC.

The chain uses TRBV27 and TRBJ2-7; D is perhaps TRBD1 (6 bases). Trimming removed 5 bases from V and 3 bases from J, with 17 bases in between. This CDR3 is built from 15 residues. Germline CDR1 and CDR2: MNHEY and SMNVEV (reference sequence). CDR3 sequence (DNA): TGTGCCAGCAGTCCACAGGGATTCCCGTACTACGAGCAGTACTTC. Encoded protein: CASSPQGFPYYEQYF.

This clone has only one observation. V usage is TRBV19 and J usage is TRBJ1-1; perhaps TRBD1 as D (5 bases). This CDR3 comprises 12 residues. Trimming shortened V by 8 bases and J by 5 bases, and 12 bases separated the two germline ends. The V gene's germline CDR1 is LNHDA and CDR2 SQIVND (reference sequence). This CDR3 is CASLERGTEAFF. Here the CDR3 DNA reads TGTGCCAGTCTTGAGAGGGGTACTGAAGCTTTCTTT.

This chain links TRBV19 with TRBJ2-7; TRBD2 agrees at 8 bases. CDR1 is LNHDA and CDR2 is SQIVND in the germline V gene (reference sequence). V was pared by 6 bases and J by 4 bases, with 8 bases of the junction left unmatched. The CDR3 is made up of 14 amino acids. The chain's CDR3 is CASSPGLGPYEQYF. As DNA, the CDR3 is TGTGCCAGTAGCCCGGGACTAGGTCCATACGAGCAGTACTTC.

The CDR3 sequence is CASSQRGGTDTQYF. The CDR3 DNA reads TGTGCCAGCAGCCAGCGGGGGGGTACAGATACGCAGTATTTT. The V call is TRBV6-1, the J call TRBJ2-3, with 10 positions matching TRBD2. With 6 bases clipped from V and 3 bases from J, the junction kept 3 bases outside the gene matches. Germline CDR1 MNHNS, CDR2 SASEGT. The CDR3 has 14 amino acids.

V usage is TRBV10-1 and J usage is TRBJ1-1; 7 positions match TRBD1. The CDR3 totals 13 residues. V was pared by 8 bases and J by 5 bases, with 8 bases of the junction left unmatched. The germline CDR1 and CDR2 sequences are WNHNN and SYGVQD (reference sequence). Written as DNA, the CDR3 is TGCGCCAGCGCCCCGACAGGGTCAACTGAAGCTTTCTTT. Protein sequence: CASAPTGSTEAFF.

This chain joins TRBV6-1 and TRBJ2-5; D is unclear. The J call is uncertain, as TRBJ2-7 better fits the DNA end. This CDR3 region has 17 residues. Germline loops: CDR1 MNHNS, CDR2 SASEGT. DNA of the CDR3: TGTGCCAGCAGTGAAGACCCGGGTTCGTTAAGGGTTTACGAGCAGTACTTC. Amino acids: CASSEDPGSLRVYEQYF.

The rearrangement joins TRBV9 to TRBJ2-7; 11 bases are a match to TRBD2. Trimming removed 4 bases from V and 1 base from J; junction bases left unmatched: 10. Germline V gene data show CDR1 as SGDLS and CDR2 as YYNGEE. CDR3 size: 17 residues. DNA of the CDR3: TGTGCCAGCAGCTTCGGGACTAGCGGTCCTTTTTCCTACGAGCAGTACTTC. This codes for CASSFGTSGPFSYEQYF. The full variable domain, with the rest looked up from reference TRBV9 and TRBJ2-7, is DSGVTQTPKHLITATGQRVTLRCSPRSGDLSVYWYQQSLDQGLQFLIQYYNGEERAKGNILERFSAQQFPDLHSELNLSSLELGDSALYFCASSFGTSGPFSYEQYFGPGTRLTVT.

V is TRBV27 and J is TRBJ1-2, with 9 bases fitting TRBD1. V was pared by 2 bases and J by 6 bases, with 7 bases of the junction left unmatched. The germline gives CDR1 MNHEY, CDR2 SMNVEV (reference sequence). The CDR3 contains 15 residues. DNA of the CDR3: TGTGCCAGCAGTTTAATGGGGACAGGGTCGGATGGCTACACCTTC. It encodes CASSLMGTGSDGYTF.

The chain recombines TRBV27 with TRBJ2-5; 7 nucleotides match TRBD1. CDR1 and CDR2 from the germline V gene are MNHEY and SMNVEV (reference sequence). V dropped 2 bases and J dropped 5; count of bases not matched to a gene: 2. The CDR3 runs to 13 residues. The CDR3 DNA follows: TGTGCCAGCAGTTTAAGGGGGCACGAGACCCAGTACTTC. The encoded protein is CASSLRGHETQYF.

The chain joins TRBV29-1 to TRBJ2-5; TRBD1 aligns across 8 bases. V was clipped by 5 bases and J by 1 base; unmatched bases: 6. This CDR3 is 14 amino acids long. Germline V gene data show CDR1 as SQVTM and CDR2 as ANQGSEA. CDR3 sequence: CSVQSGQVQETQYF. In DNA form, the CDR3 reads TGCAGCGTTCAATCGGGACAGGTCCAAGAGACCCAGTACTTC.

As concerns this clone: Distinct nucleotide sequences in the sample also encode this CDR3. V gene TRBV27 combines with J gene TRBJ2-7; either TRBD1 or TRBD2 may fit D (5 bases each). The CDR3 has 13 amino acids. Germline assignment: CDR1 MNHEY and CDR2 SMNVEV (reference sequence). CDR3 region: CASSPGGGYEQYF. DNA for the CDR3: TGTGCTAGCTCACCCGGTGGGGGCTACGAGCAGTACTTC.

CDR3 residues: CASSELASPIQETQYF. DNA for the CDR3: TGTGCCAGCAGTGAGCTAGCCTCACCGATCCAAGAGACCCAGTACTTC. The chain links TRBV2 to TRBJ2-5; D possibly corresponds to TRBD2 (5 bases). The ends were cut back, 3 bases at V and 1 base at J, with 15 bases in the middle. Germline V gene sequence: CDR1 SNHLY, CDR2 FYNNEI. The CDR3 covers 16 residues.

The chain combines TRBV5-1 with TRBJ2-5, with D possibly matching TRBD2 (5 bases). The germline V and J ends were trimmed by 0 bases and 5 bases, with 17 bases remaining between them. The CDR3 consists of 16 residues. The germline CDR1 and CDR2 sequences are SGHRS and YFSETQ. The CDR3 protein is CASSLVPTRRGETQYF. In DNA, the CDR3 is TGCGCCAGCAGCTTGGTCCCGACCCGACGAGGGGAGACCCAGTACTTC.

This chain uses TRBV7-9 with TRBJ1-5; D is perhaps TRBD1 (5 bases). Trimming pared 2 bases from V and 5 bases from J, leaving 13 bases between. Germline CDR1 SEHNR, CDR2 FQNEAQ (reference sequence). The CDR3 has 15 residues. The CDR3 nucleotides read TGTGCCAGCAGCTTAAGTGTAGGGGTAGATCAGCCCCAGCATTTT. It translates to CASSLSVGVDQPQHF.

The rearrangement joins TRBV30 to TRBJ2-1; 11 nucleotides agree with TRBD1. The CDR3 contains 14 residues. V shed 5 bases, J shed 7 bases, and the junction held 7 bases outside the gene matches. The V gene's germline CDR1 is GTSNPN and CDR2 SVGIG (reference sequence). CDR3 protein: CAWHLGQGANEQFF. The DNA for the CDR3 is TGTGCCTGGCATCTTGGACAGGGGGCGAATGAGCAGTTCTTC.